This TCR beta chain was sequenced in a study of beta chain features in type 1 diabetes. Study-wide background: Examination of sorted cells across all samples involved around 110 million cells.

Isolated RNA was reverse transcribed in full, so expressed TCRB transcripts were sequenced. The data were produced by immunoSEQ multiplex PCR, yet TCRdb's version contains in-frame clones alone and is incomplete. Of around 140,000 clones listed, approximately 9.8% are singletons. This clone was counted between two and nine times. Germline lookup yields CDR1 SGHAT and CDR2 FQNNGV. J lost 4 bases, V lost 5 bases, and 8 bases had no gene match. The CDR3 totals 17 residues. The V call is TRBV11-2, the J call TRBJ2-3, with 14 bases lining up with TRBD2. The sequence came from a woman in her thirties or forties in good health. Material: central memory CD4+ T cells from blood. The CDR3, as DNA: TGTGCCAGCAGCCCCAGACTAGCGGGGGGGCTGCCAGATACGCAGTATTTT. It codes for CASSPRLAGGLPDTQYF.